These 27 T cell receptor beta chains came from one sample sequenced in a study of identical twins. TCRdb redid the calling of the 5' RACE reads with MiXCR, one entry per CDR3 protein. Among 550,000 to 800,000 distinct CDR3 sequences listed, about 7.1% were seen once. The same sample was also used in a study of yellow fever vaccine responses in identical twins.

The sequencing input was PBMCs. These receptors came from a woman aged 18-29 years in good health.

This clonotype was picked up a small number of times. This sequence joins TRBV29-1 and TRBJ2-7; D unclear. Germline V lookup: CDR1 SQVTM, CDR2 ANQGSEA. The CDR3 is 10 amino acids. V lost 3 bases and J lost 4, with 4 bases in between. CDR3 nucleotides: TGCAGCGTTGATGTGTACGAGCAGTACGTC. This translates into CSVDVYEQYV.

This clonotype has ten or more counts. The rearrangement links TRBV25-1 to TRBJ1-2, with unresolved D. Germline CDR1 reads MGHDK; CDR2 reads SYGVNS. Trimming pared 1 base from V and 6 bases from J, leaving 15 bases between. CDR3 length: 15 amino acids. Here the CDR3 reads CASSELGRIVDGYTF. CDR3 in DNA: TGTGCCAGCAGTGAATTAGGGCGGATCGTCGATGGCTACACCTTC.

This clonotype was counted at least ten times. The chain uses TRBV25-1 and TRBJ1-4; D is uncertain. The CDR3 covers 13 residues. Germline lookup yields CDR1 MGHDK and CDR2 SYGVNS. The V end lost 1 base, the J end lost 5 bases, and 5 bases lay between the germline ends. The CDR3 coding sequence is TGTGCCAGCAGTGAATCTCGGAATGAAAAACTGTTTTTT. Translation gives CASSESRNEKLFF.

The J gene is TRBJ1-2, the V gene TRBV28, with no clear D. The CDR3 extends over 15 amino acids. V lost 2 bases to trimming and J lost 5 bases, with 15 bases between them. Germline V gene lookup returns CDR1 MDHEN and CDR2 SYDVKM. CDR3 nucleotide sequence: TGTGCCAGCAGTTTAGCCGAACGGCCGGGTTATGGCTACACCTTC. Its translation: CASSLAERPGYGYTF.

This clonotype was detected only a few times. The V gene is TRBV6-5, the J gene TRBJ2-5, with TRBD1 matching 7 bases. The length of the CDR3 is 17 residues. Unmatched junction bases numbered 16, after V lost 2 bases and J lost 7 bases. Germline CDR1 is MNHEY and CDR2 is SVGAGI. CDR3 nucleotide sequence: TGTGCCAGCAGTTACGGCCGGCCGGGACAGCCCATGGGGACCCAGTACTTC. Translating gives CASSYGRPGQPMGTQYF.

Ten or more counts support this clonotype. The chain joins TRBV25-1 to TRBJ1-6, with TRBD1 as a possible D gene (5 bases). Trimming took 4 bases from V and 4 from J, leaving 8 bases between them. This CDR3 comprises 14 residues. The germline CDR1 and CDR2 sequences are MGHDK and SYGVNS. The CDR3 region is CASSVDSYNSPLHF. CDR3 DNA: TGTGCCAGCAGTGTTGACAGTTATAATTCACCCCTCCACTTT.

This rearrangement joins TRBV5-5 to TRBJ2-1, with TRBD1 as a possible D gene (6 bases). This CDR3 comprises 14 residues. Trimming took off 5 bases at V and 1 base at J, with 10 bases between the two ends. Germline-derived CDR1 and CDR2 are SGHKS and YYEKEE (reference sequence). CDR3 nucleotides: TGTGCCAGCAGGCCAGGACAGTCCTACAATGAGCAGTTCTTC. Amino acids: CASRPGQSYNEQFF.

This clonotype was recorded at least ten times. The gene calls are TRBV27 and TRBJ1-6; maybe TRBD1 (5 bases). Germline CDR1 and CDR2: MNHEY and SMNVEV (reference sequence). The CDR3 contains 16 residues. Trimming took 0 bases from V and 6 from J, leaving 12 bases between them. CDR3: CASSLSSRDSNSPLHF. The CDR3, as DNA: TGTGCCAGCAGTTTATCTTCCAGGGATAGTAATTCACCCCTCCACTTT.

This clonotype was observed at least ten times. The CDR3 spells CSVTQGFRDTEAFF. In DNA, the CDR3 is TGCAGCGTGACCCAGGGTTTTAGGGACACTGAAGCTTTCTTT. The chain employs TRBV29-1 and TRBJ1-1; the D gene is possibly TRBD1 (5 bases). Trimming took 6 bases from V and 3 from J, leaving 17 bases between them. The CDR3 consists of 14 residues. CDR1 and CDR2 (germline): SQVTM, ANQGSEA.

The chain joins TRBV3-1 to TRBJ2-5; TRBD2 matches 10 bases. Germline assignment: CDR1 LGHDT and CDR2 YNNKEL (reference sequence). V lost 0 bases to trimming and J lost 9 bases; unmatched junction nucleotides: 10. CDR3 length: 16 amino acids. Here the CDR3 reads CASSQESGGGGRSQYF. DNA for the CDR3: TGTGCCAGCAGCCAAGAGAGCGGGGGGGGCGGACGGTCCCAGTACTTC.

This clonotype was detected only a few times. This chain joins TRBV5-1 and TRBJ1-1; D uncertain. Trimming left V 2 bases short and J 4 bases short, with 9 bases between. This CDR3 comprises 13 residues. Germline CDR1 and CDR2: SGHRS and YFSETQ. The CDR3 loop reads CASSFSAGTEAFF. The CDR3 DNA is TGCGCCAGCAGCTTTTCTGCGGGCACTGAAGCTTTCTTT.

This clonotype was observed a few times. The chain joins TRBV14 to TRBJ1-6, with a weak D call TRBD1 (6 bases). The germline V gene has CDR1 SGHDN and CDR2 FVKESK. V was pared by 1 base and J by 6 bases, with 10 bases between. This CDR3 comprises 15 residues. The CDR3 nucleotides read TGTGCCAGCAGCCAAGTACGGGACACTAATTCACCCCTCCACTTT. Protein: CASSQVRDTNSPLHF.

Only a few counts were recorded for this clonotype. Here the CDR3 DNA reads TGTGCCATCAGTGAGTCTTTATCGGGGAGGGCCTACAATGAGCAGTTCTTC. It is translated as CAISESLSGRAYNEQFF. The V and J genes are TRBV10-3 and TRBJ2-1; 7 bases fit TRBD2. The ends lost 0 bases at V and 2 bases at J; junction bases unmatched: 7. Germline CDR1 ENHRY, CDR2 SYGVKD. The CDR3 has 17 amino acids.

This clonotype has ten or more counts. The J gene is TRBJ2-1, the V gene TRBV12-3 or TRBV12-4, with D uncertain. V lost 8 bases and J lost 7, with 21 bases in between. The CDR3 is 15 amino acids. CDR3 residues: CASSRARHSLNEQFF. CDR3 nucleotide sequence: TGTGCCAGCTCCCGGGCACGTCACTCCTTAAATGAGCAGTTCTTC.

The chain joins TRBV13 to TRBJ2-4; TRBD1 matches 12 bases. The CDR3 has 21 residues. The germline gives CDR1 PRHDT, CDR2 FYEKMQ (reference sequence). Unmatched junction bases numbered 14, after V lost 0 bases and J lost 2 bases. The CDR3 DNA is TGTGCCAGCAGCTTAGGCCTTAGGGGACAGGGGGCGCAAGTTACCAAAAACATTCAGTACTTC. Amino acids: CASSLGLRGQGAQVTKNIQYF.

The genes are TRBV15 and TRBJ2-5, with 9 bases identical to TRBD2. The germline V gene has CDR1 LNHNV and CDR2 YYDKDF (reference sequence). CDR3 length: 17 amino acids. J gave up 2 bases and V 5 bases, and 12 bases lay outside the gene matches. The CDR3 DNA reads TGTGCCACCAGCGGTGGGCTAGCGGGGAGACGACAAGAGACCCAGTACTTC. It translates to CATSGGLAGRRQETQYF. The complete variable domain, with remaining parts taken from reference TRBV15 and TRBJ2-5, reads DAMVIQNPRYQVTQFGKPVTLSCSQTLNHNVMYWYQQKSSQAPKLLFHYYDKDFNNEADTPDNFQSRRPNTSFCFLDIRSPGLGDTAMYLCATSGGLAGRRQETQYFGPGTRLLVL.

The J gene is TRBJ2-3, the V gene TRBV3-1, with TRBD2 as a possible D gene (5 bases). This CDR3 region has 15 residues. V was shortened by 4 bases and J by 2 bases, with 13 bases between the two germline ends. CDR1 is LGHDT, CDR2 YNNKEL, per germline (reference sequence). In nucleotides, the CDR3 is TGTGCCAGCAGCCCCGGCTCAGCGGCCACAGATACGCAGTATTTT. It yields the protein CASSPGSAATDTQYF.

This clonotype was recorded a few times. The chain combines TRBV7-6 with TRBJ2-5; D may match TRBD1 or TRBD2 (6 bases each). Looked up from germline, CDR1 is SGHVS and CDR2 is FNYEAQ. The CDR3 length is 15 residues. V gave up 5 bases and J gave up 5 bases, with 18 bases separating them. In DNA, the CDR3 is TGTGCCAGCAGCACACGGGGGCTAGTAGGCGAGACCCAGTACTTC. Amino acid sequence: CASSTRGLVGETQYF.

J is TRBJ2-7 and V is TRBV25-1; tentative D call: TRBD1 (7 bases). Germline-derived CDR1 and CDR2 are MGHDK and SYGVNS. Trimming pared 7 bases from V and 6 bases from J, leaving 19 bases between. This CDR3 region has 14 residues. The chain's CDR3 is CASTQTGRFSEQYF. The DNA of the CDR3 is TGTGCCAGCACTCAGACAGGGAGGTTTAGCGAGCAGTACTTC.

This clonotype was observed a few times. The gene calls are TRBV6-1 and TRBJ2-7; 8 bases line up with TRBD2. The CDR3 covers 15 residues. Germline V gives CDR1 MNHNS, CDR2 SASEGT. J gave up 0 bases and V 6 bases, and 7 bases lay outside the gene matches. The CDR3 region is CASSPAGGRSYEQYF. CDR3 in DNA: TGTGCCAGCAGCCCCGCGGGAGGCCGCTCCTACGAGCAGTACTTC.

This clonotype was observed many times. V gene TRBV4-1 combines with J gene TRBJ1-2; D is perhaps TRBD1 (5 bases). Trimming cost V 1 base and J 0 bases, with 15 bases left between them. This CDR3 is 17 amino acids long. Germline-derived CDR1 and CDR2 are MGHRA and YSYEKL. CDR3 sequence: CASSQATLVQANYGYTF. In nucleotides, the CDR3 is TGCGCCAGCAGCCAAGCCACCCTAGTACAGGCTAACTATGGCTACACCTTC.

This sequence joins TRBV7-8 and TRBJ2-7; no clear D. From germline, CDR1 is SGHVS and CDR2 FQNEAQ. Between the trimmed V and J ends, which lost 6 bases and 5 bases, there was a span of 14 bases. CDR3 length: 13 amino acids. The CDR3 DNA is TGTGCCAGCAGACCCCGACTGATGGACGAGCAGTACTTC. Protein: CASRPRLMDEQYF.

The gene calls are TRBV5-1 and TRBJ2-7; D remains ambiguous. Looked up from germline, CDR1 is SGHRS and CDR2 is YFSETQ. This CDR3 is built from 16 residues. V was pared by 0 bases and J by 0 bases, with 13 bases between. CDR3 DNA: TGCGCCAGCAGCTTGGGCCCAGAACAATTCTCCTACGAGCAGTACTTC. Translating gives CASSLGPEQFSYEQYF.

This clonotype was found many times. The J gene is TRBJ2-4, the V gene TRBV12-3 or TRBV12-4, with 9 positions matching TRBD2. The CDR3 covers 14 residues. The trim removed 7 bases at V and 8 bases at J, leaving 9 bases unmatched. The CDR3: CASNMGLAPHIQYF. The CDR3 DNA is TGTGCCAGCAACATGGGACTAGCACCACACATTCAGTACTTC.

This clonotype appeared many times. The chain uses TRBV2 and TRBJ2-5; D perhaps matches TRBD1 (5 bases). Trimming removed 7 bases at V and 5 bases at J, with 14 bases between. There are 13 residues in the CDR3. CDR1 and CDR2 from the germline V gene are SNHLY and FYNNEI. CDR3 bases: TGTGCCAGCAAAAACTACAGGATCGAGACCCAGTACTTC. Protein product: CASKNYRIETQYF.

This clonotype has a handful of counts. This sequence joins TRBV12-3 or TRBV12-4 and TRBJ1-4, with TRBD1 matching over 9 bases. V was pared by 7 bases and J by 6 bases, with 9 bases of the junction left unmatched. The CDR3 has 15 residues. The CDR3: CASTTQGAVDEKLFF. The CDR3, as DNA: TGTGCCAGCACGACACAGGGGGCCGTGGATGAAAAACTGTTTTTT.

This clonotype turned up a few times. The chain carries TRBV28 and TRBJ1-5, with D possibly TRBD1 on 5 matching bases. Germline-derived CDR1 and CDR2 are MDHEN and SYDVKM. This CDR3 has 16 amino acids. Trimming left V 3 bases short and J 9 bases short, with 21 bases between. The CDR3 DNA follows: TGTGCCAGCAGTTTTTCCGGCGGGGGATCCTTGAGGCCCCAGCATTTT. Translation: CASSFSGGGSLRPQHF.